These T cell receptor beta chains were read from a single sample in a study of blood T cell repertoires in COVID-19. Assay used: immunoSEQ multiplex PCR; TCRdb lists only in-frame clones, some missing. The sample includes about 240,000 clones, around 89% of them seen just once. Sequenced sample: peripheral blood. Receptors originate from a middle-aged woman who had recovered from COVID-19. Each CDR3 is given with its conserved first and last residue. Each record gives: CDR3 DNA, CDR3 protein, clone size, D gene, J gene, V gene. The D gene is left open where the match is weak. Rows may omit the clone size; those that give it use once, few, many or a size class.

TGTGCCAGCAGCACCGGACTGCGGGTCCCTCATAACTATGGCTACACCTTC,CASSTGLRVPHNYGYTF,few,-,TRBJ1-2,TRBV9
TGTGCCAGCGTCACGAGGGTTATCTATGGCTACACCTTC,CASVTRVIYGYTF,-,-,TRBJ1-2,TRBV2
TGTGCCAGCAGATCGGGACTAGCGGGGGAGACCCAGTACTTC,CASRSGLAGETQYF,-,TRBD2,TRBJ2-5,TRBV7-2
TGTGCCAGCAGCTTAGTAGGGGCAGGGGATGGCAATCAGCCCCAGCATTTT,CASSLVGAGDGNQPQHF,-,-,TRBJ1-5,TRBV7-9
TGTGCCAGCACCGGGGACAGGGGGAGCTCCGGGGAGCTGTTTTTT,CASTGDRGSSGELFF,-,TRBD1,TRBJ2-2,TRBV2
TGTGCCTGGAGTGTGGGGCCAGGGAGGGAAAAACTGTTTTTT,CAWSVGPGREKLFF,-,-,TRBJ1-4,TRBV30
TGTGCCAGCACTCCCGCGGGGGGACGGGGCGAGCAGTACTTC,CASTPAGGRGEQYF,-,TRBD2,TRBJ2-7,TRBV25-1
TGTGCCAGCAGCTTCGCCAGGGGGCCCGAAAATAGCAATCAGCCCCAGCATTTT,CASSFARGPENSNQPQHF,-,TRBD1,TRBJ1-5,TRBV7-9
TGTGCCACCAGTGACCCCTCAGCGGGAGGGCCCTATGAGCAGTTCTTC,CATSDPSAGGPYEQFF,once,TRBD2,TRBJ2-1,TRBV24-1
TGTGCCAGCAGCATCATCTATGGCTACACCTTC,CASSIIYGYTF,-,-,TRBJ1-2,TRBV7-2
TGTGCCAGTAGTATGGCATCCAGCGGCAACTACGAGCAGTACTTC,CASSMASSGNYEQYF,-,-,TRBJ2-7,TRBV19
TGTGCCAGCTCACCACCGGGGCGGGGGGGGAATCAGCCCCAGCATTTT,CASSPPGRGGNQPQHF,-,-,TRBJ1-5,TRBV18
TGTGCCAGTAGTATATCTTCCGCCGGGGGAGCTTTCTTT,CASSISSAGGAFF,few,-,TRBJ1-1,TRBV19
TGCGCCAGCAGCGGCGGCGTCGACAGACAAACCGGGGAGCTGTTTTTT,CASSGGVDRQTGELFF,-,-,TRBJ2-2,TRBV5-1
TGTGCCAGCAGTTACTCGGGGGACAGGACAATAAACACTGAAGCTTTCTTT,CASSYSGDRTINTEAFF,-,TRBD1,TRBJ1-1,TRBV6-2/TRBV6-3
TGTGCCAGTAGTTCCCCGGGACTCCCGGGGGAGCAGTTCTTC,CASSSPGLPGEQFF,-,-,TRBJ2-1,TRBV19
TGTGCCACCAGTGACATAGCGGGAGGGAGGGAGACCCAGTACTTC,CATSDIAGGRETQYF,-,TRBD2,TRBJ2-5,TRBV24-1
TGTGCCAGTAGTTCCACGGCCGGACCCACGGGGGAGCAGTACTTC,CASSSTAGPTGEQYF,-,-,TRBJ2-7,TRBV19
TGTGCCACCAGCCCCCCGGGACAGGGGAGCTATGAGCAGTTCTTC,CATSPPGQGSYEQFF,-,TRBD1,TRBJ2-1,TRBV15
TGTGCCAGCCGCGCAGGGAATTCACCCCTCCACTTT,CASRAGNSPLHF,-,-,TRBJ1-6,TRBV27
TGTGCCAGCTCACCCTTGGCCCTCCAAGAGACCCAGTACTTC,CASSPLALQETQYF,-,-,TRBJ2-5,TRBV18
TGCGCCAGCAGCTTGACGGGGGCAGATACGCAGTATTTT,CASSLTGADTQYF,-,-,TRBJ2-3,TRBV5-1
TGTGCCAGCAGCCCCCGACAGGATGGCTACACCTTC,CASSPRQDGYTF,-,-,TRBJ1-2,TRBV5-4
TGTGCCAGTAGTCTCCGTGGGACTAGCGGGAGGGCAACCCAAGAGACCCAGTACTTC,CASSLRGTSGRATQETQYF,once,TRBD2,TRBJ2-5,TRBV19
TGCGCCAGCAGCCAAGATGGGGGGGGGAACATGAACACTGAAGCTTTCTTT,CASSQDGGGNMNTEAFF,-,-,TRBJ1-1,TRBV4-3
TGTGCCAGCAGCTTAGCGGGGGTAGCGGGACTCTCCTACAATGAGCAGTTCTTC,CASSLAGVAGLSYNEQFF,-,TRBD2,TRBJ2-1,TRBV7-2
TGTGCCTGGAGTGGCGGACAGGGGGAGACTGGAAACACCATATATTTT,CAWSGGQGETGNTIYF,-,TRBD1,TRBJ1-3,TRBV30
TGTGCCAGCAGCGTAGGACTAGCGGGGGGGCAAGAGACCCAGTACTTC,CASSVGLAGGQETQYF,-,TRBD2,TRBJ2-5,TRBV9
TGTGCCAGCAGCTTTTGGGGACTAGCTGGAGAGACCCAGTACTTC,CASSFWGLAGETQYF,-,TRBD2,TRBJ2-5,TRBV9
TGTGCCAGCAGCTTGGTGGTGCGGGACGGGGAGTACTTC,CASSLVVRDGEYF,-,-,TRBJ2-7,TRBV5-6
TGTGCCACCAGCAGAGGGGCGGCAGGGAGGCCCTACGAGCAGTACTTC,CATSRGAAGRPYEQYF,few,-,TRBJ2-7,TRBV15
TGTGCCAGTAGTACGCCACAGGGCTGGGGAATGAACACTGAAGCTTTCTTT,CASSTPQGWGMNTEAFF,-,-,TRBJ1-1,TRBV19
TGTGCCACCAGCAGACCCCCGTCCGGGACTAGCGGGGGTGCCGGGGAGCTGTTTTTT,CATSRPPSGTSGGAGELFF,-,TRBD2,TRBJ2-2,TRBV15
TGTGCCAGCAGCCCCCGGACAGGGATGGGGTACTTC,CASSPRTGMGYF,-,TRBD1,TRBJ2-7,TRBV7-8
TGCGCCAGCAGCCGGGGCGGCGGGGGACATGGCTACACCTTC,CASSRGGGGHGYTF,-,-,TRBJ1-2,TRBV10-2
TGTGCCAGCAGCGAGGGACTAGCGGGAGGGCCGAGCTCACCCACAGATACGCAGTATTTT,CASSEGLAGGPSSPTDTQYF,-,TRBD2,TRBJ2-3,TRBV9
TGCAGCGTTGAAAGGTGGGGCGGTGAGCAGTTCTTC,CSVERWGGEQFF,-,-,TRBJ2-1,TRBV29-1
TGTGCCAGCAGCAGGGCTAGCGGCCCCTACGAGCAGTACTTC,CASSRASGPYEQYF,-,TRBD2,TRBJ2-7,TRBV13
TGTGCCAGCTCAAGGACTAGCGACCTTTCCTACGAGCAGTACTTC,CASSRTSDLSYEQYF,-,TRBD2,TRBJ2-7,TRBV18
TGTGCCAGCAGTCGCGCTCGGGGCTATGGCTACACCTTC,CASSRARGYGYTF,-,-,TRBJ1-2,TRBV27
TGTGCCAGCAGCTTGGGGGGCCCTAGCGGGAGGGCCTCCTACAATGAGCAGTTCTTC,CASSLGGPSGRASYNEQFF,-,TRBD2,TRBJ2-1,TRBV5-4